These 28 T cell receptor beta chains came from one sample sequenced in a study of blood T cell repertoires in COVID-19. The table came from immunoSEQ multiplex PCR; TCRdb's copy has only in-frame clones and leaves some out. The profile shows around 200,000 clones, under 90% of them singletons. The specimen sequenced was peripheral blood. The receptors shown here come from a man aged 30-40 years with active or convalescent COVID-19.

The J gene is TRBJ1-5, the V gene TRBV6-2 or TRBV6-3; D might be TRBD1 (6 bases). This CDR3 region has 14 residues. CDR1 is MNHEY and CDR2 is SVGEGT in the germline V gene. V shed 2 bases and J shed 5 bases, with 10 bases lying between them. Here the CDR3 reads CASSYGGSDQPQHF. For the CDR3, the DNA is TGTGCCAGCAGTTACGGGGGCTCGGATCAGCCCCAGCATTTT.

The rearrangement uses TRBV28 and TRBJ1-2; 7 bases are shared with TRBD1. Unmatched junction bases numbered 7, after V lost 6 bases and J lost 0 bases. Per germline, CDR1 MDHEN and CDR2 SYDVKM. This CDR3 is 15 amino acids long. CDR3 DNA sequence: TGTGCCAGCAGCGCCGGAGACAGGGCTAACTATGGCTACACCTTC. Protein: CASSAGDRANYGYTF.

The chain joins TRBV5-8 to TRBJ2-1; D perhaps matches TRBD1 (6 bases). The germline gives CDR1 SGHTS, CDR2 YDEGEE. This CDR3 is 13 amino acids long. V lost 4 bases to trimming and J lost 9 bases, with 14 bases between them. CDR3 in amino acids: CASSLRGNGEQFF. The CDR3, as DNA: TGTGCCAGCAGCCTCAGGGGAAACGGTGAGCAGTTCTTC.

The DNA of the CDR3 is TGTGCCAGCAGCTATTCCGGCCTCTTACAGGACACTGAAGCTTTCTTT. It yields the protein CASSYSGLLQDTEAFF. The chain is built from TRBV13 and TRBJ1-1; tentative D call: TRBD1 (5 bases). Deletions cut 4 bases from V and 3 bases from J, with 18 bases between. The germline CDR1 and CDR2 sequences are PRHDT and FYEKMQ (reference sequence). The CDR3 is 16 residues long.

The V call is TRBV7-2, the J call TRBJ2-7; 11 nucleotides align to TRBD2. Germline values: CDR1 SGHTA, CDR2 FQGNSA. This CDR3 has 14 residues. Trimming at V came to 1 base and at J to 6 bases, leaving 2 bases not matched to a gene. The CDR3 is CASSLGLAGGEQYF. In DNA form, the CDR3 reads TGTGCCAGCAGCTTAGGGCTAGCGGGAGGCGAGCAGTACTTC.

The V gene is TRBV11-2, the J gene TRBJ2-5; maybe TRBD2 (5 bases). CDR1 and CDR2 from the germline V gene are SGHAT and FQNNGV. The V end was cut by 5 bases, the J end by 2 bases, with 9 bases between. The CDR3 spans 13 residues. CDR3 coding DNA: TGTGCCAGCAGCGCCACGGGACAAGAGACCCAGTACTTC. Its protein is CASSATGQETQYF.

The J gene is TRBJ1-3, the V gene TRBV4-3; 9 positions agree with TRBD1. The CDR3 loop spans 17 amino acids. Germline V gene lookup returns CDR1 LGHNA and CDR2 YSLEER. Unmatched junction bases numbered 6, after V lost 0 bases and J lost 3 bases. In DNA form, the CDR3 reads TGCGCCAGCAGCCAAGATCAGGGGACAGGGTTTGGAAACACCATATATTTT. Protein sequence: CASSQDQGTGFGNTIYF.

This clone was counted only a few times. Other DNA sequences of this sample code for an identical CDR3. V gene TRBV30 combines with J gene TRBJ1-1, with D uncertain. Trimming left V 5 bases short and J 1 base short, with 8 bases between. The CDR3 consists of 12 residues. Looked up from germline, CDR1 is GTSNPN and CDR2 is SVGIG (reference sequence). CDR3 loop: CAWGRSNTEAFF. In nucleotides, the CDR3 is TGTGCCTGGGGACGGTCGAACACTGAAGCTTTCTTT.

This clone turned up a few times. This chain connects TRBV6-2 or TRBV6-3 to TRBJ2-7, with TRBD2 matching over 9 bases. The CDR3 extends over 15 amino acids. Germline V gives CDR1 MNHEY, CDR2 SVGEGT. The trim removed 2 bases at V and 3 bases at J, leaving 5 bases unmatched. The CDR3 bases are TGTGCCAGCAGTTACGGACTAGCGAGCCGCTACGAGCAGTACTTC. This translates into CASSYGLASRYEQYF.

The J gene is TRBJ1-2, the V gene TRBV28; 7 nucleotides agree with TRBD1. V shed 9 bases and J 2 bases; nucleotides not matched to a gene: 12. The length of the CDR3 is 15 residues. Germline CDR1 is MDHEN and CDR2 is SYDVKM. The CDR3 DNA reads TGTGCCAGGGCCTCTCCGGGACAGCCAAACTATGGCTACACCTTC. As protein: CARASPGQPNYGYTF.

The chain has TRBV3-1 (or the pseudogene TRBV3-2) and TRBJ2-3; D not certain. This CDR3 has 14 amino acids. In germline, CDR1 is LGHDT, CDR2 YNNKEL (reference sequence). Trimming shortened V by 2 bases and J by 0 bases, and 6 bases separated the two germline ends. The CDR3 sequence: CASSQSSSTDTQYF. The CDR3 DNA is TGTGCCAGCAGCCAATCGTCTAGCACAGATACGCAGTATTTT.

This clone was counted a few times. The rearrangement links TRBV7-8 to TRBJ2-7; TRBD2 is a possible D gene (5 bases). Trimming took 5 bases from V and 0 from J, leaving 11 bases between them. CDR1 SGHVS and CDR2 FQNEAQ come from the germline V gene. The CDR3 has 14 amino acids. As DNA, the CDR3 is TGTGCCAGCAGCATTAGCGAGACCTCCTACGAGCAGTACGTC. Protein product: CASSISETSYEQYV.

The chain has TRBV27 and TRBJ1-2, with 11 bases lining up with TRBD1. CDR3 length: 13 amino acids. Trimming at V came to 7 bases and at J to 6 bases, leaving 4 bases not matched to a gene. Germline CDR1 and CDR2: MNHEY and SMNVEV (reference sequence). CDR3 sequence (DNA): TGTGCCAGCAAGGACAGGGGGCCAGATGGCTACACCTTC. This translates into CASKDRGPDGYTF.

The chain employs TRBV5-1 and TRBJ2-1; 7 nucleotides align to TRBD1. Losses at the gene ends were 5 bases for V and 6 bases for J; bases not matched to a gene: 2. From germline, CDR1 is SGHRS and CDR2 YFSETQ. This CDR3 is built from 12 residues. The CDR3 DNA is TGCGCCAGCAGGGCAGGGGGCAATGAGCAGTTCTTC. Translating gives CASRAGGNEQFF.

The CDR3 region is CASSPWKWAGVSEDTQYF. CDR3 nucleotides: TGTGCCAGCAGCCCTTGGAAGTGGGCGGGAGTATCGGAAGATACGCAGTATTTT. The V gene is TRBV11-3, the J gene TRBJ2-3; 7 bases are a match to TRBD2. Germline CDR1 is SGHNT and CDR2 is YENEEA. J was trimmed by 5 bases and V by 5 bases; bases with no gene match: 19. This CDR3 contains 18 residues.

The rearrangement uses TRBV9 and TRBJ2-1; 9 positions match TRBD1. The CDR3 is made up of 16 amino acids. Germline V gene data show CDR1 as SGDLS and CDR2 as YYNGEE. After removal of 2 bases from V and 7 bases from J, the junction contained 10 bases not matched to a gene. In nucleotides, the CDR3 is TGTGCCAGCAGCGTGGTAACAGGGGGCGTTAGGAATGAGCAGTTCTTC. It yields the protein CASSVVTGGVRNEQFF.

CDR3 DNA: TGTGCCAGCAGCCAGAACAGGCTCTTGGAAAGAGTTCACAATGAGCAGTTCTTC. Amino acid sequence: CASSQNRLLERVHNEQFF. The J gene is TRBJ2-1, the V gene TRBV14, with D maybe TRBD1 (5 bases). The V gene's germline CDR1 is SGHDN and CDR2 FVKESK. The ends were cut back, 3 bases at V and 5 bases at J, with 23 bases in the middle. This CDR3 spans 18 amino acids. The full variable domain, with the rest looked up from reference TRBV14 and TRBJ2-1, is EAGVTQFPSHSVIEKGQTVTLRCDPISGHDNLYWYRRVMGKEIKFLLHFVKESKQDESGMPNNRFLAERTGGTYSTLKVQPAELEDSGVYFCASSQNRLLERVHNEQFFGPGTRLTVL.

The chain employs TRBV7-2 and TRBJ1-1, with 7 bases lining up with TRBD1. V trimming: 5 bases; J trimming: 1 base; junction bases outside the gene matches: 10. The CDR3 has 16 amino acids. CDR1 is SGHTA, CDR2 FQGNSA, per germline. The CDR3 here is CASSPVPGQWNTEAFF. CDR3 DNA sequence: TGTGCCAGCAGCCCGGTGCCGGGACAGTGGAACACTGAAGCTTTCTTT.

The rearrangement uses TRBV11-3 and TRBJ2-7; 10 bases are a match to TRBD1. The CDR3 totals 16 residues. The germline CDR1 and CDR2 sequences are SGHNT and YENEEA. Germline trimming cut 5 bases from V and 3 bases from J; bases unmatched to any gene: 10. This CDR3 is CASSHDLTGGLYEQYF. Here the CDR3 DNA reads TGTGCCAGCAGCCATGACTTGACAGGGGGCCTCTACGAGCAGTACTTC. Supplemented by reference TRBV11-3 and TRBJ2-7, the full variable domain reads EAGVVQSPRYKIIEKKQPVAFWCNPISGHNTLYWYLQNLGQGPELLIRYENEEAVDDSQLPKDRFSAERLKGVDSTLKIQPAELGDSAVYLCASSHDLTGGLYEQYFGPGTRLTVT.

The CDR3 protein is CASSFPMNTEAFF. In nucleotides, the CDR3 is TGTGCCAGCAGCTTCCCCATGAACACTGAAGCTTTCTTT. The rearrangement joins TRBV5-5 to TRBJ1-1; D remains ambiguous. This CDR3 has 13 amino acids. CDR1 and CDR2 (germline): SGHKS, YYEKEE (reference sequence). The germline V and J ends were trimmed by 2 bases and 0 bases, with 5 bases remaining between them.

As DNA, the CDR3 is TGTGCCAGCAGCCAAAGTGGGCTCGGCGAAAAACTGTTTTTT. Protein: CASSQSGLGEKLFF. The chain carries TRBV14 and TRBJ1-4; D uncertain. Germline V CDR1 and CDR2: SGHDN, FVKESK. CDR3 length: 14 amino acids. V was shortened by 2 bases and J by 8 bases, with 12 bases between the two germline ends.

V and J are TRBV29-1 and TRBJ1-2; weak D call: TRBD1 (5 bases). Trimming cost V 2 bases and J 2 bases, with 9 bases left between them. Germline lookup yields CDR1 SQVTM and CDR2 ANQGSEA. There are 13 residues in the CDR3. The CDR3: CSVEKQGNYGYTF. In DNA form, the CDR3 reads TGCAGCGTTGAAAAGCAGGGCAACTATGGCTACACCTTC.

V gene TRBV7-9 combines with J gene TRBJ2-1; D is uncertain. The V end lost 5 bases, the J end lost 2 bases, and 10 bases lay between the germline ends. This CDR3 comprises 14 residues. Germline V CDR1 and CDR2: SEHNR, FQNEAQ (reference sequence). The CDR3 coding sequence is TGTGCCAGCAGCCTAGAAGACACCTACAATGAGCAGTTCTTC. Amino acid sequence: CASSLEDTYNEQFF.

The V and J genes are TRBV3-1 (or the pseudogene TRBV3-2) and TRBJ1-6; perhaps TRBD1 as D (5 bases). CDR1 and CDR2 (germline): LGHDT, YNNKEL (reference sequence). V lost 1 base, J lost 5 bases, and 6 bases lay in between. This CDR3 has 14 residues. The DNA for the CDR3 is TGTGCCAGCAGCCAAGGGGGCCATAATTCACCCCTCCACTTT. It translates to CASSQGGHNSPLHF.

The chain recombines TRBV18 with TRBJ2-3; TRBD1 might be the D (6 bases). V lost 3 bases and J lost 7, with 14 bases in between. This CDR3 is 14 amino acids long. Germline values: CDR1 KGHSH, CDR2 LQKENI. The chain's CDR3 is CASSPGTMRNTQYF. DNA for the CDR3: TGTGCCAGCTCACCGGGGACAATGAGAAATACGCAGTATTTT.

The rearrangement links TRBV5-8 to TRBJ1-1; D is uncertain. The CDR3 consists of 16 residues. The V and J ends lost 0 bases and 3 bases respectively, with 15 bases between them. Germline-derived CDR1 and CDR2 are SGHTS and YDEGEE. The CDR3 sequence is CASSLVRIRSYTEAFF. The DNA for the CDR3 is TGTGCCAGCAGCTTGGTACGGATTAGGAGTTACACTGAAGCTTTCTTT.

This chain connects TRBV6-6 to TRBJ2-7; no definite D call. The CDR3 is made up of 12 amino acids. Germline CDR1 reads MNHNY; CDR2 reads SVGAGI (reference sequence). Trimming pared 6 bases from V and 4 bases from J, leaving 10 bases between. CDR3: CASRHERYEQYF. The CDR3 DNA follows: TGTGCCAGCAGGCACGAGAGGTACGAGCAGTACTTC.

This clone was observed a single time. The rearrangement links TRBV7-2 to TRBJ2-3, with TRBD1 matching 7 bases. CDR3 length: 14 residues. V lost 5 bases to trimming and J lost 6 bases; unmatched junction nucleotides: 8. CDR1 is SGHTA and CDR2 is FQGNSA in the germline V gene. Here the CDR3 DNA reads TGTGCCAGCAGCCTTACCGGGACAGCCGATACGCAGTATTTT. Residues: CASSLTGTADTQYF.